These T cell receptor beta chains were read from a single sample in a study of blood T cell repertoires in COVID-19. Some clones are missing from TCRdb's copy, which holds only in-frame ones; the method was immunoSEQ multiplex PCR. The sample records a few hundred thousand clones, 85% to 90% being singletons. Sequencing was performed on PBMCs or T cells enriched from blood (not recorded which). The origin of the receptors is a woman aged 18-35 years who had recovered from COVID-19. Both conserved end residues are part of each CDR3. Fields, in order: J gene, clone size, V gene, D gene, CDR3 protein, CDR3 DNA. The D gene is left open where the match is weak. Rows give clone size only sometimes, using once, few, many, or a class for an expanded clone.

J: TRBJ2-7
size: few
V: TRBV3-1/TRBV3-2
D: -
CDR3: CASSQWGSGDSYEQYF
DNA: TGTGCCAGCAGCCAATGGGGGTCAGGGGATTCCTACGAGCAGTACTTC

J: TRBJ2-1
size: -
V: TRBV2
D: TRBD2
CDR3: CASRLAGDNEQFF
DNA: TGTGCCAGCAGGCTAGCGGGAGACAATGAGCAGTTCTTC

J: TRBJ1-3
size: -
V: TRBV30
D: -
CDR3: CAWRRWIGNTIYF
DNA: TGTGCCTGGAGGAGGTGGATCGGAAACACCATATATTTT

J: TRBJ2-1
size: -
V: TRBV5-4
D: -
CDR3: CASSFRGVRENEQFF
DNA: TGTGCCAGCAGCTTCAGGGGGGTCAGGGAGAATGAGCAGTTCTTC

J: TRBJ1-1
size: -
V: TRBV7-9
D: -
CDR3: CASSTTVGTEAFF
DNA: TGTGCCAGCAGCACAACAGTAGGCACTGAAGCTTTCTTT

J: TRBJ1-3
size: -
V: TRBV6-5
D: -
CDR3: CASTTTGPGNTIYF
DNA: TGTGCCAGCACCACCACAGGACCTGGAAACACCATATATTTT

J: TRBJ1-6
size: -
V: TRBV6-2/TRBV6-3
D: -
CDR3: CASSYPPGKNSPLHF
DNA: TGTGCCAGCAGTTACCCACCGGGGAAGAATTCACCCCTCCACTTT

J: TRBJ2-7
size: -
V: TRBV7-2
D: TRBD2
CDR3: CASSSRLAGDDEQYF
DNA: TGTGCCAGCAGCTCCAGACTAGCGGGAGACGACGAGCAGTACTTC

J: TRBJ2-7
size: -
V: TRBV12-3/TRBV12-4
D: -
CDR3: CASSSTATAEQYF
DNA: TGTGCCAGCAGTTCGACTGCGACGGCAGAGCAGTACTTC

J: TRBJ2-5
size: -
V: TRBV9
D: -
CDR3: CASSVRIGGAGETQYF
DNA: TGTGCCAGCAGCGTAAGGATAGGAGGGGCGGGGGAGACCCAGTACTTC

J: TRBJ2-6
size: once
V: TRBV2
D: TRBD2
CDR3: CASSVTQSGGVSGANVLTF
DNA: TGTGCCAGCAGTGTTACACAGAGCGGGGGGGTCTCTGGGGCCAACGTCCTGACTTTC

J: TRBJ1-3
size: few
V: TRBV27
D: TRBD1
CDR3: CASSHRGGNTIYF
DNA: TGTGCCAGCAGCCACAGGGGGGGAAACACCATATATTTT

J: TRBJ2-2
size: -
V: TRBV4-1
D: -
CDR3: CASSDYDVNTGELFF
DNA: TGCGCCAGCTCAGACTACGACGTCAACACCGGGGAGCTGTTTTTT

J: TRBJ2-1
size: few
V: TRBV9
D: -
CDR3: CASTQGGGFYNEQFF
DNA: TGTGCCAGCACTCAGGGGGGCGGGTTCTACAATGAGCAGTTCTTC

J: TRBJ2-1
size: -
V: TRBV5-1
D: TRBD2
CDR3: CASSLGTSGGGEQFF
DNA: TGCGCCAGCAGCCTAGGGACTAGCGGGGGCGGGGAGCAGTTCTTC

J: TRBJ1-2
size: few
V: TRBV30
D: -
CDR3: CAWMANYGYTF
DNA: TGTGCCTGGATGGCAAACTATGGCTACACCTTC

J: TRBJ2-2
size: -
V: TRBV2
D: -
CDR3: CASSKTGGARTGELFF
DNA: TGTGCCAGCAGCAAAACGGGCGGGGCTCGCACCGGGGAGCTGTTTTTT

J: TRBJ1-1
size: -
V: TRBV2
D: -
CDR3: CASSDGGNTEAFF
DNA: TGTGCCAGCAGTGACGGAGGGAACACTGAAGCTTTCTTT

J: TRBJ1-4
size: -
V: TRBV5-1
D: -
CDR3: CASSWGRDSTNEKLFF
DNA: TGCGCCAGCAGCTGGGGACGGGACTCAACTAATGAAAAACTGTTTTTT

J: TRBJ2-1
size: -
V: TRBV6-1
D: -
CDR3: CASSEIGFLGGNEQFF
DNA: TGTGCCAGCAGTGAAATAGGATTCCTCGGGGGCAATGAGCAGTTCTTC

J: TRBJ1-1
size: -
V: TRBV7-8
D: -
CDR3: CASSLGAAGENTEAFF
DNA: TGTGCCAGCAGCTTAGGTGCCGCAGGGGAAAACACTGAAGCTTTCTTT

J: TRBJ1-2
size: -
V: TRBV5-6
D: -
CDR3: CASSFRMGGYGYTF
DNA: TGTGCCAGCAGCTTTCGTATGGGGGGCTATGGCTACACCTTC

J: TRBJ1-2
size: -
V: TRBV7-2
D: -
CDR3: CARITGNGYTF
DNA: TGTGCCAGGATAACAGGAAATGGCTACACCTTC

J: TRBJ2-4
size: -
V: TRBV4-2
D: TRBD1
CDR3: CASSQDPTGANIQYF
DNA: TGTGCCAGCAGCCAAGATCCTACAGGGGCCAACATTCAGTACTTC

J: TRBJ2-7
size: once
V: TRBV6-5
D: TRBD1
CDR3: CASSYSQGQGPNEQYF
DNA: TGTGCCAGCAGTTACTCCCAGGGACAGGGTCCCAACGAGCAGTACTTC

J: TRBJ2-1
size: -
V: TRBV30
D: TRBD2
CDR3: CAWTGLAGGPLLRSSYNEQFF
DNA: TGTGCCTGGACCGGACTAGCGGGAGGGCCACTTTTACGGAGCTCCTACAATGAGCAGTTCTTC

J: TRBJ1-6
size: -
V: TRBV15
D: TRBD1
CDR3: CATSSLQGALTISPLHF
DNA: TGTGCCACCAGCAGTCTCCAGGGGGCTTTGACCATTTCACCCCTCCACTTT

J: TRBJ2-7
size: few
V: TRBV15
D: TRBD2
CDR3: CATSRDISSGGAYEQYF
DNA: TGTGCCACCAGCAGAGATATCTCTAGCGGGGGTGCCTACGAGCAGTACTTC

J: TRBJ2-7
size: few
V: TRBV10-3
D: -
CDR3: CAISGSGTLEQYF
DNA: TGTGCCATCAGTGGCTCCGGGACACTCGAGCAGTACTTC

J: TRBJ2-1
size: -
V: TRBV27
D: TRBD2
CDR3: CASSPYLLAGGPLGNSEQFF
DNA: TGTGCCAGCAGTCCCTACTTGTTAGCGGGAGGGCCATTGGGGAACAGTGAGCAGTTCTTC

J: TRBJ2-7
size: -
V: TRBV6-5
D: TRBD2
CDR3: CASSLTSGASYEQYF
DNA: TGTGCCAGCAGCTTGACTAGCGGGGCTTCCTACGAGCAGTACTTC

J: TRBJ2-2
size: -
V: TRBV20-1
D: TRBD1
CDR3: CSASRQGSTGELFF
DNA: TGCAGTGCCAGTAGACAGGGGAGCACCGGGGAGCTGTTTTTT

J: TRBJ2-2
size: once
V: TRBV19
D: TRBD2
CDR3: CASTLLASHTGELFF
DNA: TGTGCCAGTACCCTACTAGCGAGTCACACCGGGGAGCTGTTTTTT

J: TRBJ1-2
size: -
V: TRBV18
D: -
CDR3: CASSPGVGANYGYTF
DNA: TGTGCCAGCTCACCAGGGGTGGGGGCCAACTATGGCTACACCTTC

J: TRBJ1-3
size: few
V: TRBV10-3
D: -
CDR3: CAISARQVSGNTIYF
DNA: TGTGCCATCAGTGCCCGACAGGTCTCTGGAAACACCATATATTTT

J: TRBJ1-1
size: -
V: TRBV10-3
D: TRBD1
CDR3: CAISESRIQGATDTTEAFF
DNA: TGTGCCATCAGTGAGTCGCGAATACAGGGGGCCACCGATACCACTGAAGCTTTCTTT

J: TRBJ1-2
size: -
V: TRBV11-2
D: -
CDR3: CASTGYRLQGYTF
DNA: TGTGCCAGCACCGGGTACCGGTTGCAAGGCTACACCTTC

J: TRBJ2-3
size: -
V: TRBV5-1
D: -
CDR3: CASSLEATTDTQYF
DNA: TGCGCCAGCAGCTTGGAAGCTACCACAGATACGCAGTATTTT

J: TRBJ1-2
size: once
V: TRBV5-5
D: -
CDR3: CASRSWGVIIGYTF
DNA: TGTGCCAGCAGGTCATGGGGCGTTATTATTGGCTACACCTTC

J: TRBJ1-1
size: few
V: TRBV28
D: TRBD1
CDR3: CASSLRQGQNTEAFF
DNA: TGTGCCAGCAGTTTACGACAGGGGCAGAACACTGAAGCTTTCTTT

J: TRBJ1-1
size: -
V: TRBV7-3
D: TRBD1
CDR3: CASSLTGGQYTEAFF
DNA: TGTGCCAGCAGCCTCACAGGGGGGCAGTACACTGAAGCTTTCTTT

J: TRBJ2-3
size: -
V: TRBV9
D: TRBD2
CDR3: CASSVSASGTDTQYF
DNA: TGTGCCAGCAGCGTATCCGCTAGCGGGACGGATACGCAGTATTTT

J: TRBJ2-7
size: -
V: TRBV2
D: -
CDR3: CASSPSSSHIGEQYF
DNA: TGTGCCAGCAGTCCTAGCAGTAGTCATATCGGCGAGCAGTACTTC

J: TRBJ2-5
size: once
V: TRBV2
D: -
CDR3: CASNPQGQETQYF
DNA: TGTGCCAGCAACCCACAGGGCCAAGAGACCCAGTACTTC

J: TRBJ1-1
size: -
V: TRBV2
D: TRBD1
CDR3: CASSRQGYLTWTEAFF
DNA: TGTGCCAGCAGTAGACAGGGGTATCTGACGTGGACTGAAGCTTTCTTT

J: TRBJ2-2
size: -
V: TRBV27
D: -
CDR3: CASSFYRESGELFF
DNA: TGTGCCAGCAGTTTCTATAGGGAGAGCGGGGAGCTGTTTTTT

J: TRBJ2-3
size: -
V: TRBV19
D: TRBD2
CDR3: CASRNPGLATDTQYF
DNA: TGTGCCAGTAGGAACCCGGGACTAGCCACAGATACGCAGTATTTT

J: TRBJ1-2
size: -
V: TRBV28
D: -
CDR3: CASSLSDFGYGYTF
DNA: TGTGCCAGCAGTTTATCTGACTTTGGTTATGGCTACACCTTC

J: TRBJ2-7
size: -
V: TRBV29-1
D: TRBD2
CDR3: CSVERSSGRSGQYF
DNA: TGCAGCGTTGAGAGGTCTAGCGGGAGATCCGGACAGTACTTC

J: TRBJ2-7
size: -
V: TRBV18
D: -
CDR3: CASRGAVSYEQYF
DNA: TGTGCCAGCCGGGGGGCGGTTTCCTACGAGCAGTACTTC

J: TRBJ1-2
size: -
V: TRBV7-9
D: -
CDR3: CASSLDGGSNYGYTF
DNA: TGTGCCAGCAGCTTAGATGGAGGATCTAACTATGGCTACACCTTC

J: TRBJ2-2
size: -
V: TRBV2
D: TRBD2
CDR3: CASSREGPMNTGELFF
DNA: TGTGCCAGCAGTCGGGAGGGACCTATGAACACCGGGGAGCTGTTTTTT

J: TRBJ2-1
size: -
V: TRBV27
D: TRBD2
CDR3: CASSVGSGRAWDEQFF
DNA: TGTGCCAGCAGTGTTGGAAGCGGGAGGGCCTGGGATGAGCAGTTCTTC

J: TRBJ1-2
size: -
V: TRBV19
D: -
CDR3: CASSIEGTMSGYTF
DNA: TGTGCCAGTAGTATAGAGGGGACAATGAGCGGCTACACCTTC

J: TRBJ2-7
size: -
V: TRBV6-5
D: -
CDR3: CASSDGQLYEQYF
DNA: TGTGCCAGCAGCGATGGACAGTTATACGAGCAGTACTTC

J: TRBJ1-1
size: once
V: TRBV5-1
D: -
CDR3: CASSYRTDTEAFF
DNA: TGCGCCAGCAGCTACAGGACAGACACTGAAGCTTTCTTT

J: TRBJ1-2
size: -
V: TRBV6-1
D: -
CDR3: CASSDRGGYGYTF
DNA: TGTGCCAGCAGTGACCGAGGGGGCTATGGCTACACCTTC

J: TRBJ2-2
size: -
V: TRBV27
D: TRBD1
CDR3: CASSLQGALTGELFF
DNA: TGTGCCAGCAGTTTACAGGGGGCTTTGACCGGGGAGCTGTTTTTT

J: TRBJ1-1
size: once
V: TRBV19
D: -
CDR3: CASSRRQSVDMAFF
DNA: TGTGCCAGTAGTAGGCGACAGAGTGTCGATATGGCTTTCTTT

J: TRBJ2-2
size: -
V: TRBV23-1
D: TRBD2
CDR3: CASSQRVGEGDTGELFF
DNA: TGCGCCAGCAGTCAACGGGTGGGGGAGGGAGACACCGGGGAGCTGTTTTTT